This T cell receptor beta chain appears in the sequencing data of a study of cytomegalovirus exposure and HLA in healthy donors. Study-level findings and limits: Prior analysis indicated that the majority of TCR beta V segments exhibited productivity approximately 87% or approximately 30% of the time. Despite most TCR sequences being rare, some public TCRs occurred in many donors.

Amplification used 60 Vbeta primers and 13 Jbeta primers. Sequencing used immunoSEQ multiplex PCR; TCRdb keeps in-frame clones, though not all of them. The sample has approximately 220,000 clones; over 60% are singletons. As regards this clone: The target antigen is unknown.

CDR1 and CDR2 (germline): ENHRY, SYGVKD. CDR3 length equals 14 residues. V shed 9 bases and J shed 4 bases, with 16 bases lying between them. The chain combines TRBV10-3 with TRBJ2-1; D is uncertain. Material for sequencing was PBMCs. The sequence was collected from a young man in good health and CMV-seronegative. CDR3 sequence reads: CAIGVDKKYNEQFF. Written as DNA, the CDR3 is TGTGCCATAGGTGTAGACAAGAAGTACAATGAGCAGTTCTTC.